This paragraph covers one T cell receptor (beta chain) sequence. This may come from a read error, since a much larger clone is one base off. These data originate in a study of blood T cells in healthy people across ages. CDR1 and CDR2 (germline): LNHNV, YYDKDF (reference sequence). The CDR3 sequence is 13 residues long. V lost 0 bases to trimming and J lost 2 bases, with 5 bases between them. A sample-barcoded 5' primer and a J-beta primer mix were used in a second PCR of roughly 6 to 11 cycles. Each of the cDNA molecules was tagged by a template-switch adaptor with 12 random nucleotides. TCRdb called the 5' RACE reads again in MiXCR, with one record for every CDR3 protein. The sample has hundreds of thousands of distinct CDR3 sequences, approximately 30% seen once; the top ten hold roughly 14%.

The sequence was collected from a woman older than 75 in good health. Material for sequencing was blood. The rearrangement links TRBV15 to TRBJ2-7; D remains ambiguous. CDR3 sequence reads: CATSRDLTYEQYF. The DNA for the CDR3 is TGTGCCACCAGCAGAGATCTGACCTACGAGCAGTACTTC.